This T cell receptor (beta chain) was recovered during a study of blood T cells in healthy people across ages. Whole-study results and caveats: PBMCs that were unsorted prevented a conclusive naive versus antigen-experienced comparison.

Individuals who donated were healthy Caucasians from Russia aged roughly 6 to 100. No fewer than 5.5 micrograms of total RNA were isolated from every sample. The authors ran a second PCR of about 6 to 11 cycles using a sample-barcoded 5' primer and a J-beta primer mix. MiXCR, run by TCRdb on the 5' RACE reads, gives a single entry per CDR3 protein. This sample has about 720,000 distinct CDR3 sequences, with around a fifth found just once. CDR3 length equals 15 residues. J gave up 3 bases and V 5 bases, and 8 bases lay outside the gene matches. This clonotype has just one count. Antigen: not known. The J gene is TRBJ2-3, the V gene TRBV12-3 or TRBV12-4; TRBD1 matches 7 bases. The sequencing sample was made of blood. This clonotype was obtained from a man in his 70s in good health. This chain's CDR3 is CASSLGTVRTDTQYF. DNA for the CDR3: TGTGCCAGCAGTCTTGGGACAGTGAGAACAGATACGCAGTATTTT.